Following are 18 T cell receptor beta chains from one sample sequenced in a study of low-dose radiotherapy and immunotherapy resistance in tumors. Time point: after trial treatment. Treatment defined: LDRT plus nivolumab, ipilimumab, low-dose cyclophosphamide and aspirin (RACIN trial). TRAV and TRBV primers primed cDNA for both TCRalpha and TCRbeta. TCRs underwent roughly 20 PCR cycles of amplification with a constant-region primer and V-primer adapter. TCRdb used MiXCR to reprocess the reads, holding one entry per CDR3 protein. The sample gives about 58,000 distinct CDR3 sequences, about 25% of which show up once; 6.5% to 7% is in the top ten. This material consisted of PBMCs, taken after low-dose radiotherapy plus immunotherapy. These receptors originate from a male donor with prostate cancer.

This clonotype was picked up many times. The chain has TRBV11-2 and TRBJ2-3; D not certain. The CDR3 covers 14 residues. Trimming took 0 bases from V and 0 from J, leaving 4 bases between them. CDR1 SGHAT and CDR2 FQNNGV come from the germline V gene. CDR3 residues: CASSLDLSTDTQYF. The CDR3 region has the DNA TGTGCCAGCAGCTTAGATCTGAGCACAGATACGCAGTATTTT.

This clonotype appeared many times. This chain connects TRBV7-2 to TRBJ2-2; perhaps TRBD2 as D (5 bases). Germline V gives CDR1 SGHTA, CDR2 FQGNSA. The CDR3 is 14 amino acids. Deletions cut 1 base from V and 6 bases from J, with 9 bases between. CDR3: CASSLGGLPGELFF. The CDR3 DNA reads as TGTGCCAGCAGCTTAGGAGGGCTACCCGGGGAGCTGTTTTTT.

In regard to this clonotype: It is likely a read error: a sequence one base away is far more abundant. This sequence joins TRBV5-3 and TRBJ2-5; weak D call: TRBD2 (6 bases). TRBV5-3 is recorded as an ORF, its role being uncertain. Trimming stripped 8 bases from V and 11 bases from J, with 28 bases between. The CDR3 covers 15 residues. The CDR3 is CASFAMGRGGNEQYF. CDR3 DNA: TGTGCCAGTTTCGCAATGGGGCGGGGCGGGAATGAGCAGTACTTC.

This clonotype has a count of ten or more. The J gene is TRBJ1-3, the V gene TRBV14, with D perhaps TRBD1 (5 bases). Trimming shortened V by 8 bases and J by 3 bases, and 14 bases separated the two germline ends. The CDR3 has 14 amino acids. In germline, CDR1 is SGHDN, CDR2 FVKESK. The CDR3 DNA sequence: TGTGCCAGCTCCCCGGCAGGGAGTGGAAACACCATATATTTT. This encodes CASSPAGSGNTIYF.

This clonotype was recorded at least ten times. This chain joins TRBV15 and TRBJ2-5; D gene unclear. With 2 bases removed from V and 0 bases from J, the gap between germline ends came to 4 bases. Germline-derived CDR1 and CDR2 are LNHNV and YYDKDF (reference sequence). The CDR3 is 13 amino acids. The CDR3 coding sequence is TGTGCCACCAGCAGAAATAACCAAGAGACCCAGTACTTC. The encoded protein is CATSRNNQETQYF. The variable domain in full, completed from reference TRBV15 and TRBJ2-5, reads DAMVIQNPRYQVTQFGKPVTLSCSQTLNHNVMYWYQQKSSQAPKLLFHYYDKDFNNEADTPDNFQSRRPNTSFCFLDIRSPGLGDTAMYLCATSRNNQETQYFGPGTRLLVL.

As for this clonotype: It differs at one base from a far larger clone, so likely a read error. CDR3 sequence reads: CASRAGGVEQYF. In nucleotides, the CDR3 is TGCGCCAGCCGGGCAGGGGGCGTTGAGCAGTACTTC. The rearrangement links TRBV5-1 to TRBJ2-7; 8 bases line up with TRBD1. Germline lookup yields CDR1 SGHRS and CDR2 YFSETQ. The CDR3 runs 12 residues. J was trimmed by 7 bases and V by 7 bases; bases with no gene match: 7.

This clonotype appeared many times. Sequence at one end of the junction differs from germline and may be a read error. The rearrangement uses TRBV5-3 and TRBJ1-1; the D is unclear. TRBV5-3 is labeled an ORF, and its function is uncertain. The CDR3 has 12 amino acids. Here the CDR3 DNA reads TGTGCCAGCAGCTTGTTGAACACTGAAGCTTTCTTT. As protein: CASSLLNTEAFF.

This clonotype came up many times. This chain joins TRBV20-1 and TRBJ2-1, with a weak D call TRBD2 (6 bases). The CDR3 totals 12 residues. Germline V gene data show CDR1 as DFQATT and CDR2 as SNEGSKA (reference sequence). Trimming left V 3 bases short and J 4 bases short, with 7 bases between. In DNA, the CDR3 is TGCAGTGCTAGCGGGACTTACAATGAGCAGTTCTTC. Protein product: CSASGTYNEQFF.

Many counts were recorded for this clonotype. This chain connects TRBV20-1 to TRBJ2-1; unclear D gene. Germline loops: CDR1 DFQATT, CDR2 SNEGSKA (reference sequence). The CDR3 loop spans 16 amino acids. The V end was cut by 0 bases, the J end by 1 base, with 13 bases between. The CDR3, as DNA: TGCAGTGCTAGAGATCGATCAACGCTTTCCTACAATGAGCAGTTCTTC. Protein sequence: CSARDRSTLSYNEQFF.

This clonotype has a count of ten or more. V gene TRBV19 combines with J gene TRBJ2-1; D is unclear. Germline V gene data show CDR1 as LNHDA and CDR2 as SQIVND (reference sequence). This CDR3 has 14 amino acids. Trimming shortened V by 9 bases and J by 2 bases, and 14 bases separated the two germline ends. The CDR3 protein is CASSKLTTYNEQFF. The CDR3 DNA reads TGTGCCAGCTCGAAACTAACGACCTACAATGAGCAGTTCTTC.

This clonotype was seen ten or more times. For the CDR3, the DNA is TGTGCCAGCAGCTTAACGGGGGACCAGTACTTC. This encodes CASSLTGDQYF. The chain uses TRBV11-2 and TRBJ2-5; tentatively, D is TRBD2 (6 bases). The CDR3 is 11 amino acids. Trimming cost V 2 bases and J 10 bases, with 8 bases left between them. CDR1 and CDR2 from the germline V gene are SGHAT and FQNNGV.

The sample holds many counts of this clonotype. The chain has TRBV11-2 and TRBJ1-1; the D gene is possibly TRBD1 (5 bases). CDR1 is SGHAT, CDR2 FQNNGV, per germline. This CDR3 spans 15 amino acids. V lost 1 base, J lost 5 bases, and 14 bases lay in between. DNA of the CDR3: TGTGCCAGCAGCTTAGTGCCAGGGAGTGATACTGAAGCTTTCTTT. Its protein product is CASSLVPGSDTEAFF.

This clonotype was seen many times. This chain joins TRBV25-1 and TRBJ2-2, with 7 bases fitting TRBD1. CDR3 length: 14 amino acids. Germline-derived CDR1 and CDR2 are MGHDK and SYGVNS. V gave up 11 bases and J gave up 5 bases; unmatched junction bases: 11. The CDR3 DNA reads TGTGCCCTTAGACAGGGCGATTTTACCGGGGAGCTGTTTTTT. Protein product: CALRQGDFTGELFF.

This chain links TRBV12-3 or TRBV12-4 with TRBJ2-5; the match to TRBD1 covers 8 bases. CDR3 length equals 14 residues. V lost 5 bases to trimming and J lost 2 bases; unmatched junction nucleotides: 4. The DNA of the CDR3 is TGTGCCAGCAGTCTTGGACAGGGTCAAGAGACCCAGTACTTC. Encoded protein: CASSLGQGQETQYF.

The table lists this clonotype with many counts. The chain uses TRBV19 and TRBJ2-2; D gene ambiguous. CDR1 is LNHDA and CDR2 is SQIVND in the germline V gene (reference sequence). The CDR3 is 12 amino acids. Trimming pared 7 bases from V and 4 bases from J, leaving 7 bases between. CDR3 sequence (DNA): TGTGCCAGTATTGACTTCACCGGGGAGCTGTTTTTT. Translating it yields CASIDFTGELFF.

The chain couples TRBV10-3 to TRBJ2-5; 8 bases agree with TRBD1. Trimming took 2 bases from V and 2 from J; bases not matched to a gene: 13. Germline V gene sequence: CDR1 ENHRY, CDR2 SYGVKD. The CDR3 totals 18 residues. The CDR3 here is CAISERGLGDRGQETQYF. The DNA of the CDR3 is TGTGCCATCAGTGAGAGGGGATTGGGTGACAGGGGACAAGAGACCCAGTACTTC.

This clonotype was recorded at least ten times. This rearrangement joins TRBV7-9 to TRBJ2-5; D gene unclear. This CDR3 region has 14 residues. Germline V CDR1 and CDR2: SEHNR, FQNEAQ (reference sequence). Deletions cut 5 bases from V and 4 bases from J, with 14 bases between. CDR3 nucleotide sequence: TGTGCCAGCAGCCCCCTCGGAATCGGAGAGACCCAGTACTTC. It codes for CASSPLGIGETQYF.

This clonotype is termed medium-sized. The V and J genes are TRBV18 and TRBJ2-7, with 9 bases fitting TRBD2. CDR3 length: 14 residues. V trimming: 6 bases; J trimming: 2 bases; junction bases outside the gene matches: 5. CDR1 and CDR2 (germline): KGHSH, LQKENI. The DNA for the CDR3 is TGTGCCAGCTCGCCCGCTAGCGGGGCCTACGAGCAGTACTTC. This translates into CASSPASGAYEQYF. The variable domain in full, with the rest retrieved from reference TRBV18 and TRBJ2-7, is NAGVMQNPRHLVRRRGQEARLRCSPMKGHSHVYWYRQLPEEGLKFMVYLQKENIIDESGMPKERFSAEFPKEGPSILRIQQVVRGDSAAYFCASSPASGAYEQYFGPGTRLTVT.